One and the same sample provided the 19 T cell receptor beta chains below, sequenced in a study of cytomegalovirus exposure and HLA in healthy donors. Primers included in the PCR were 60 Vbeta and 13 Jbeta primers. Assay used: immunoSEQ multiplex PCR; TCRdb lists only in-frame clones, some missing. The table shows a few hundred thousand clones, with 83% occurring only once. Sequencing was carried out using PBMCs. The origin of the receptors is a girl aged 5 to 17 in good health and CMV-seronegative.

The chain is built from TRBV7-9 and TRBJ2-2; 7 bases map to TRBD1. The V and J ends lost 7 bases and 3 bases, in that order; junction bases with no gene match: 2. Germline V gene sequence: CDR1 SEHNR, CDR2 FQNEAQ (reference sequence). CDR3 length: 13 residues. The CDR3 region has the DNA TGTGCCAGCAACACAGGGGACACCGGGGAGCTGTTTTTT. It yields the protein CASNTGDTGELFF.

The chain is built from TRBV10-1 and TRBJ2-2; D is perhaps TRBD2 (6 bases). CDR3 length equals 15 residues. V gave up 8 bases and J gave up 1 base, with 14 bases separating them. Germline V gives CDR1 WNHNN, CDR2 SYGVQD (reference sequence). The CDR3 coding sequence is TGCGCCAGCCAGGCGGGCGGGGTGAACACCGGGGAGCTGTTTTTT. It yields the protein CASQAGGVNTGELFF.

The chain combines TRBV19 with TRBJ1-5; a possible D gene is TRBD1 (5 bases). Looked up from germline, CDR1 is LNHDA and CDR2 is SQIVND (reference sequence). The CDR3 totals 13 residues. The V and J ends lost 6 bases and 6 bases respectively, with 12 bases between them. CDR3 sequence (DNA): TGTGCCAGTAGAGGGAGGGGTTCTCAGCCCCAGCATTTT. As protein: CASRGRGSQPQHF.

This clone was picked up a small number of times. The rearrangement uses TRBV27 and TRBJ1-5, with TRBD1 as a possible D gene (6 bases). Trimming stripped 0 bases from V and 6 bases from J, with 9 bases between. The CDR3 contains 14 residues. Germline V gene data show CDR1 as MNHEY and CDR2 as SMNVEV (reference sequence). CDR3 residues: CASSLSGAGQPQHF. CDR3 nucleotides: TGTGCCAGCAGTTTATCGGGGGCAGGTCAGCCCCAGCATTTT.

This clone was counted between two and nine times. The J gene is TRBJ2-1, the V gene TRBV10-2; tentative D call: TRBD2 (6 bases). V was shortened by 2 bases and J by 8 bases, with 10 bases between the two germline ends. The CDR3 has 13 amino acids. Per germline, CDR1 WSHSY and CDR2 SAAADI. CDR3 region: CASSETSSDEQFF. In DNA, the CDR3 is TGCGCCAGCAGTGAGACTAGCTCGGATGAGCAGTTCTTC.

The chain is built from TRBV9 and TRBJ2-5; 7 bases are a match to TRBD1. The J call is doubtful: the DNA matches TRBJ2-7 better. Germline loops: CDR1 SGDLS, CDR2 YYNGEE. The CDR3 runs 15 residues. The CDR3 DNA is TGTGCCAGCAGCGTAGACGGACAGGCTATCGACGAGCAGTACTTC. Translation: CASSVDGQAIDEQYF.

This chain links TRBV28 with TRBJ2-1; 7 positions match TRBD2. The germline V gene encodes CDR1 MDHEN and CDR2 SYDVKM. CDR3 size: 14 residues. The V gene end was trimmed by 7 bases and the J gene end by 3 bases; junction bases not matched to a gene: 6. The CDR3 DNA reads as TGTGCCAGCACGCTAGCGGAAGTCTACAATGAGCAGTTCTTC. This gives the protein CASTLAEVYNEQFF.

V and J are TRBV29-1 and TRBJ1-1, with D unclear. Between the trimmed V and J ends, which lost 3 bases and 0 bases, there was a span of 8 bases. Germline V CDR1 and CDR2: SQVTM, ANQGSEA. The CDR3 consists of 13 residues. The CDR3 spells CSVERGLNTEAFF. DNA of the CDR3: TGCAGCGTTGAGCGGGGTCTGAACACTGAAGCTTTCTTT.

This clone was seen more than once but under ten times. This sequence joins TRBV2 and TRBJ2-1, with no clear D. The germline V and J ends were trimmed by 6 bases and 5 bases, with 20 bases remaining between them. CDR3 length: 16 amino acids. Germline CDR1 is SNHLY and CDR2 is FYNNEI. CDR3 nucleotides: TGTGCCAGCAGAAGTGCCTCCGGCGGAAAACACAATGAGCAGTTCTTC. Its protein is CASRSASGGKHNEQFF.

The chain has TRBV5-1 and TRBJ2-1; D unresolved. The length of the CDR3 is 12 residues. V was clipped by 1 base and J by 8 bases, with 7 bases between them. Germline V gene data show CDR1 as SGHRS and CDR2 as YFSETQ. The CDR3 DNA reads as TGCGCCAGCAGCTTGCGGTCGGATGAGCAGTTCTTC. As protein: CASSLRSDEQFF.

Only one count was recorded for this clone. This rearrangement joins TRBV5-6 to TRBJ2-7, with 10 bases fitting TRBD1. Germline V gene data show CDR1 as SGHDT and CDR2 as YYEEEE. CDR3 length: 15 residues. J lost 4 bases, V lost 3 bases, and 7 bases had no gene match. This CDR3 reads CASSSGQGVGYEQYF. The CDR3 nucleotides read TGTGCCAGCAGCTCCGGACAGGGGGTAGGTTACGAGCAGTACTTC.

The gene calls are TRBV7-2 and TRBJ1-2, with TRBD1 identical over 7 bases. Germline CDR1 SGHTA, CDR2 FQGNSA. The V segment lost 1 base and the J segment 7 bases; nucleotides outside the gene matches: 12. The CDR3 consists of 16 residues. The CDR3 DNA reads as TGTGCCAGCAGCTTAGGGACAGGAGGGGGCGATGGTGGCTACACCTTC. It yields the protein CASSLGTGGGDGGYTF.

The chain couples TRBV7-9 to TRBJ1-1; TRBD1 matches 8 bases. The CDR3 consists of 18 residues. With 0 bases clipped from V and 5 bases from J, the junction kept 14 bases outside the gene matches. The germline CDR1 and CDR2 sequences are SEHNR and FQNEAQ (reference sequence). The CDR3 region is CASSLARTGRKKETEAFF. The CDR3 DNA reads as TGTGCCAGCAGCTTAGCCAGGACAGGGCGAAAAAAAGAAACTGAAGCTTTCTTT.

The chain employs TRBV19 and TRBJ2-7; TRBD1 is a possible D gene (6 bases). Germline-derived CDR1 and CDR2 are LNHDA and SQIVND (reference sequence). Trimming took 5 bases from V and 1 from J, leaving 18 bases between them. The CDR3 is 16 residues long. Here the CDR3 DNA reads TGTGCCAGTAGTCCGCGACCCCGGGACACGTCCTACGAGCAGTACTTC. This sequence encodes CASSPRPRDTSYEQYF.

The chain uses TRBV5-6 and TRBJ2-1; 10 bases line up with TRBD2. The V segment lost 4 bases and the J segment 2 bases; nucleotides outside the gene matches: 3. Germline V CDR1 and CDR2: SGHDT, YYEEEE. The CDR3 covers 15 residues. The chain's CDR3 is CASSGLAGAYNEQFF. CDR3 coding DNA: TGTGCCAGCAGCGGGCTAGCGGGAGCCTACAATGAGCAGTTCTTC.

J is TRBJ2-1 and V is TRBV7-9; no clear D. Germline V gives CDR1 SEHNR, CDR2 FQNEAQ (reference sequence). CDR3 size: 14 residues. Deletions cut 9 bases from V and 2 bases from J, with 14 bases between. CDR3 sequence reads: CASSWSAPYNEQFF. CDR3 coding DNA: TGTGCCAGTTCCTGGAGCGCCCCCTACAATGAGCAGTTCTTC.

The V gene is TRBV21-1, the J gene TRBJ1-6; the DNA was not used to check the table's D call, TRBD1. TRBV21-1 is a pseudogene locus. This CDR3 is 17 amino acids long. This chain's CDR3 is CASSKVVGQGFNSPLHF. CDR3 sequence (DNA): TGTGCCAGCAGCAAAGTCGTTGGACAGGGTTTCAATTCACCCCTCCACTTT.

This clone was seen once. The chain joins TRBV30 to TRBJ2-6; no firm D call. The V gene's germline CDR1 is GTSNPN and CDR2 SVGIG (reference sequence). CDR3 length: 15 amino acids. V was shortened by 4 bases and J by 0 bases, with 10 bases between the two germline ends. CDR3 bases: TGTGCCTGGACCCTTGCGGACTCTGGGGCCAACGTCCTGACTTTC. Its translation is CAWTLADSGANVLTF.

CDR3 in DNA: TGTGCCAGCAGCTTAGGCTATCCAATTAACACCGGGGAGCTGTTTTTT. Its protein is CASSLGYPINTGELFF. The chain is built from TRBV11-3 and TRBJ2-2; D gene unclear. The CDR3 extends over 16 amino acids. Trimming cost V 1 base and J 2 bases, with 11 bases left between them. Germline CDR1 reads SGHNT; CDR2 reads YENEEA.